This T cell receptor (beta chain) originates from a study of CD8 T cells in ankylosing spondylitis (dated by TCRdb to about 2017). Regarding the complete study: The study profiled T cell receptor beta repertoires in healthy donors and ankylosing spondylitis patients to find disease-linked TCR variants. The full study cohort was made up of roughly 25 ankylosing spondylitis patients and roughly 98 healthy donors. Peripheral blood samples were taken, and synovial fluid was additionally collected from ankylosing spondylitis patients.

Study-wide conclusions, independent of this receptor: The disease-linked clones were reported to be significantly enriched in matched synovial fluid samples from ankylosing spondylitis patients. Some motif variants were previously reported in synovial fluid and blood of reactive arthritis patients, suggesting common disease-initiation mechanisms. The disease-linked clones showed a CD8+ phenotype and occurred at relatively low frequencies in peripheral blood. A TCR beta motif made up of under ten highly homologous amino acid variants appeared to be characteristic of blood from ankylosing spondylitis patients.

This clonotype was counted between two and nine times. Its specific antigen is unknown. No quality values exist for individual bases; no much larger clone is one base distant. The listed sequencing device is Illumina HiSeq 2500. TCR beta libraries were prepared by quantitative 5'-RACE with molecular barcodes. The original pipeline was this. Disease-linked TCR variants were identified with a new computational method built on a probabilistic model of VDJ rearrangement. TCRdb reprocessing: public reads trimmed at Q25 with fastp, clones called with MiXCR, in-frame beta chains kept. Rows with a matching CDR3 protein are joined into one entry that keeps the most common DNA and genes. The V and J calls, along with clone size, are taken from TCRdb and not from the paper's own processing. This sample is represented by 90,000 to 120,000 distinct CDR3 sequences; approximately 25% of them were singletons. 10% to 15% of the sample goes to the ten largest clones.

Counted from cysteine to phenylalanine, this CDR3 has 15 amino acids. Kept here is only the CDR3 DNA, which spans 45 bases and is read in frame from base 1. From the germline V gene, CDR1 is SNHLY and CDR2 is FYNNEI. V drops 0 bases and J drops 0 bases, leaving 7 bases in between. For each ankylosing spondylitis patient, the synovial fluid sample was matched to a blood sample from that same patient. Sequencing input: synovial fluid, either unsorted or a sorted T cell fraction (not recorded which). The TCR originated in a male donor with ankylosing spondylitis. The chain uses TRBV2 and TRBJ2-3, and possibly TRBD2, on 6 matching bases. The CDR3 region has the sequence CASSEARGSTDTQYF. The DNA is as follows: TGTGCCAGCAGTGAAGCGCGGGGTAGCACAGATACGCAGTATTTT. Reference TRBV2 and TRBJ2-3 genes cover what lies past the CDR3, so the full variable domain is EPEVTQTPSHQVTQMGQEVILRCVPISNHLYFYWYRQILGQKVEFLVSFYNNEISEKSEIFDDQFSVERPDGSNFTLKIRSTKLEDSAMYFCASSEARGSTDTQYFGPGTRLTVL.